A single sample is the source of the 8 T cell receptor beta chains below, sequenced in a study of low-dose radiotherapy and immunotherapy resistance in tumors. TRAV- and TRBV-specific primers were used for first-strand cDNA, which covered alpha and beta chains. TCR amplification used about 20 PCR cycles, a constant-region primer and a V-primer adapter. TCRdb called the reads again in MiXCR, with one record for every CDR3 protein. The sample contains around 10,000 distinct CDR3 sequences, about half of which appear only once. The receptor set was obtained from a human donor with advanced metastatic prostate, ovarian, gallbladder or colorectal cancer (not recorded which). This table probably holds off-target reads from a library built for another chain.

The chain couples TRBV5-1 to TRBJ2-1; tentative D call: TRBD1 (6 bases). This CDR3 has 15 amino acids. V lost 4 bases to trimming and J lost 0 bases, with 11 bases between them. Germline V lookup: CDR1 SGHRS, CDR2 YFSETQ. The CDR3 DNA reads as TGCGCCAGCAGCCAGGGGACCCCCTCCTACAATGAGCAGTTCTTC. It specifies CASSQGTPSYNEQFF.

The CDR3: CATSGRGGAEKLFF. The DNA for the CDR3 is TGTGCCACCAGCGGGAGGGGGGGAGCTGAAAAACTGTTTTTT. The chain has TRBV15 and TRBJ1-4, with D tentatively TRBD1 (6 bases). The V gene lost 5 bases and the J gene lost 7 bases, with 14 bases spanning the gap. The CDR3 runs to 14 residues. The germline CDR1 and CDR2 sequences are LNHNV and YYDKDF (reference sequence).

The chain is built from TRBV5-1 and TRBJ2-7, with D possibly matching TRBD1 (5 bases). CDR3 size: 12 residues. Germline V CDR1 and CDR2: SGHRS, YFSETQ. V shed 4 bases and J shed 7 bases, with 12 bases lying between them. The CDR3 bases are TGCGCCAGCAGCCCTAGGGGTCGTGAGCAGTACTTC. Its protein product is CASSPRGREQYF.

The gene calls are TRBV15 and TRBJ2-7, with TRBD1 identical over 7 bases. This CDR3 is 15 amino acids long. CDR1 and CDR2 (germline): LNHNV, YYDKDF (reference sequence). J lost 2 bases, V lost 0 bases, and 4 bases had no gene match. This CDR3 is CATSRDTTGTYEQYF. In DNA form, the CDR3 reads TGTGCCACCAGCAGAGATACGACAGGGACCTACGAGCAGTACTTC.

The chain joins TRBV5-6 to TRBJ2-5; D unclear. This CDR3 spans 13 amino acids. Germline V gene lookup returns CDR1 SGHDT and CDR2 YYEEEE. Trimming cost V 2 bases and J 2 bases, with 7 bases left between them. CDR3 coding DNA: TGTGCCAGCAGCTTCGGCCAGCAAGAGACCCAGTACTTC. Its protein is CASSFGQQETQYF. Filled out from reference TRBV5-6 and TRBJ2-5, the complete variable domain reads DAGVTQSPTHLIKTRGQQVTLRCSPKSGHDTVSWYQQALGQGPQFIFQYYEEEERQRGNFPDRFSGHQFPNYSSELNVNALLLGDSALYLCASSFGQQETQYFGPGTRLLVL.

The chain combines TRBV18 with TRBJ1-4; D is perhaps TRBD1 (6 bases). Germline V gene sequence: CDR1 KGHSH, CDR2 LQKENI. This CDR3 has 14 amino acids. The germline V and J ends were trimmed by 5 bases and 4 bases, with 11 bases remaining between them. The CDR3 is CASSTGRGNEKLFF. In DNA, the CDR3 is TGTGCCAGCTCAACAGGGAGGGGTAATGAAAAACTGTTTTTT.

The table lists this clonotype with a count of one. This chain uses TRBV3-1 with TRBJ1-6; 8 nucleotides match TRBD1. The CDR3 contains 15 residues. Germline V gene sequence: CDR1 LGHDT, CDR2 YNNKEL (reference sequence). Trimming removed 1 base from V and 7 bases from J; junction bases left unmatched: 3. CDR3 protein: CASSQGQGRNSPLHF. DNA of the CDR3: TGTGCCAGCAGCCAAGGACAGGGGAGGAATTCACCCCTCCACTTT.

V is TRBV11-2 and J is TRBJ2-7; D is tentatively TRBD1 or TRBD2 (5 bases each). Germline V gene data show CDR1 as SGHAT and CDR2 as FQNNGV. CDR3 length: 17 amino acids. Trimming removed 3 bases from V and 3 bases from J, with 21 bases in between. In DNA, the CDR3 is TGTGCCAGCAGCTTGGTTTCGGGGCCCAATACCCTCTACGAGCAGTACTTC. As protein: CASSLVSGPNTLYEQYF.